Each of the 30 T cell receptor beta chains below was sequenced from the same sample in a study of blood T cell repertoires in COVID-19. Measured with immunoSEQ multiplex PCR; TCRdb has only the in-frame clones, and not every one. The sample holds 300,000 to 400,000 clones, approximately 87% seen once. Specimen: peripheral blood. The receptors were gathered from a woman aged 45-59 years with COVID-19, enrolled during active disease.

The gene calls are TRBV19 and TRBJ1-2; no clear D. Trimming stripped 0 bases from V and 8 bases from J, with 7 bases between. Germline V CDR1 and CDR2: LNHDA, SQIVND (reference sequence). This CDR3 has 12 amino acids. CDR3: CASSIEGRGYTF. The CDR3 DNA reads TGTGCCAGTAGTATAGAGGGCCGCGGCTACACCTTC.

The chain recombines TRBV7-9 with TRBJ2-1, with 13 bases that match TRBD2. V shed 5 bases, J shed 9 bases, and the junction held 7 bases outside the gene matches. Germline-derived CDR1 and CDR2 are SEHNR and FQNEAQ (reference sequence). CDR3 length: 15 residues. The DNA for the CDR3 is TGTGCCAGCAGCCGGACTAGCGGGAGTCAGGGTGAGCAGTTCTTC. Its translation is CASSRTSGSQGEQFF.

The chain couples TRBV5-1 to TRBJ1-2, with 10 bases matching TRBD1. In germline, CDR1 is SGHRS, CDR2 YFSETQ. The V gene end was trimmed by 1 base and the J gene end by 5 bases; junction bases not matched to a gene: 5. The CDR3 loop spans 15 amino acids. The CDR3 loop reads CASSLPTGGGYGYTF. The CDR3 coding sequence is TGCGCCAGCAGCTTGCCGACAGGGGGCGGGTATGGCTACACCTTC.

The rearrangement joins TRBV5-1 to TRBJ2-1; D remains ambiguous. The CDR3 length is 13 residues. V dropped 8 bases and J dropped 0 bases, with 9 bases sitting between them. Per the germline V gene, CDR1 is SGHRS and CDR2 is YFSETQ. The CDR3: CASQRDSYNEQFF. DNA for the CDR3: TGCGCCAGTCAGCGTGACTCCTACAATGAGCAGTTCTTC. Supplemented by reference TRBV5-1 and TRBJ2-1, the full variable domain reads KAGVTQTPRYLIKTRGQQVTLSCSPISGHRSVSWYQQTPGQGLQFLFEYFSETQRNKGNFPGRFSGRQFSNSRSEMNVSTLELGDSALYLCASQRDSYNEQFFGPGTRLTVL.

The V gene is TRBV9, the J gene TRBJ1-1; D is ambiguous. The CDR3 extends over 15 amino acids. Germline CDR1 is SGDLS and CDR2 is YYNGEE. Between the trimmed V and J ends, which lost 0 bases and 1 base, there was a span of 10 bases. Here the CDR3 DNA reads TGTGCCAGCAGCGTAGCATCAGGATGGAACACTGAAGCTTTCTTT. This translates into CASSVASGWNTEAFF.

The V and J genes are TRBV6-5 and TRBJ2-3; D remains unclear. Trimming took off 2 bases at V and 7 bases at J, with 10 bases between the two ends. The CDR3 is 13 amino acids. Germline CDR1 MNHEY, CDR2 SVGAGI. CDR3 region: CASSYGLIYTQYF. The CDR3 bases are TGTGCCAGCAGTTACGGCCTGATTTATACGCAGTATTTT.

The genes are TRBV7-9 and TRBJ1-5; TRBD1 aligns across 9 bases. From germline, CDR1 is SEHNR and CDR2 FQNEAQ (reference sequence). V shed 3 bases and J 5 bases; nucleotides not matched to a gene: 2. The CDR3 length is 14 residues. CDR3 sequence (DNA): TGTGCCAGCAGCTTGGACAGGGGAGATCAGCCCCAGCATTTT. It is translated as CASSLDRGDQPQHF.

This chain connects TRBV6-1 to TRBJ2-6, with D perhaps TRBD1 (5 bases). Trimming stripped 4 bases from V and 2 bases from J, with 18 bases between. The CDR3 spans 18 residues. Germline values: CDR1 MNHNS, CDR2 SASEGT. CDR3 coding DNA: TGTGCCAGCAGTGGTTGGTCGCAGGGAAAAACTGGGGCCAACGTCCTGACTTTC. Protein: CASSGWSQGKTGANVLTF.

This clone appeared many times. This sequence joins TRBV5-4 and TRBJ1-2; D gene unclear. From germline, CDR1 is SGHNT and CDR2 YYREEE (reference sequence). The CDR3 is 13 residues long. V shed 4 bases and J shed 2 bases, with 9 bases lying between them. The CDR3 loop reads CASSTLGNYGYTF. The CDR3, as DNA: TGTGCCAGCAGCACCCTAGGAAACTATGGCTACACCTTC.

The chain has TRBV18 and TRBJ2-1, with TRBD1 matching 12 bases. V lost 3 bases to trimming and J lost 7 bases; unmatched junction nucleotides: 7. The CDR3 extends over 16 amino acids. CDR1 and CDR2 from the germline V gene are KGHSH and LQKENI. CDR3 amino acids: CASSPSRDRGQNEQFF. CDR3 nucleotide sequence: TGTGCCAGCTCACCCTCCCGGGACAGGGGGCAAAATGAGCAGTTCTTC.

This chain links TRBV7-9 with TRBJ2-1, with a weak D call TRBD2 (6 bases). Per the germline V gene, CDR1 is SEHNR and CDR2 is FQNEAQ (reference sequence). The ends were cut back, 1 base at V and 9 bases at J, with 13 bases in the middle. This CDR3 spans 14 amino acids. CDR3 sequence (DNA): TGTGCCAGCAGCTTAGTGGCGGGACCGGGTGAGCAGTTCTTC. Translated, it gives CASSLVAGPGEQFF.

The chain is built from TRBV3-1 (or the pseudogene TRBV3-2) and TRBJ2-7; D remains ambiguous. V lost 0 bases and J lost 2, with 11 bases in between. Germline V CDR1 and CDR2: LGHDT, YNNKEL (reference sequence). CDR3 length: 15 amino acids. The CDR3 DNA follows: TGTGCCAGCAGCCAAGATCAAACACCAACCTACGAGCAGTACTTC. Amino acid sequence: CASSQDQTPTYEQYF.

The V call is TRBV18, the J call TRBJ1-3, with D hard to call. The V end was cut by 5 bases, the J end by 8 bases, with 13 bases between. Germline CDR1 is KGHSH and CDR2 is LQKENI. CDR3 length: 13 residues. The CDR3 nucleotides are TGTGCCAGCTCATCAACCCATCGGGACACCATATATTTT. Its protein is CASSSTHRDTIYF.

The rearrangement joins TRBV3-1 (or the pseudogene TRBV3-2) to TRBJ2-1, with 10 bases matching TRBD2. The CDR3 loop spans 16 amino acids. Germline V lookup: CDR1 LGHDT, CDR2 YNNKEL (reference sequence). V shed 6 bases and J 6 bases; nucleotides not matched to a gene: 11. CDR3 sequence (DNA): TGTGCCAGCAGTTATAGCGGGAGGCACTTATGCAATGAGCAGTTCTTC. It codes for CASSYSGRHLCNEQFF.

The chain uses TRBV5-1 and TRBJ2-1; 14 bases match TRBD2. V was clipped by 4 bases and J by 9 bases; unmatched bases: 12. CDR3 size: 17 residues. Looked up from germline, CDR1 is SGHRS and CDR2 is YFSETQ. The CDR3 sequence is CASSDPGLAGVSPEQFF. CDR3 bases: TGCGCCAGCAGCGACCCGGGACTAGCGGGAGTGTCCCCTGAGCAGTTCTTC.

The V call is TRBV9, the J call TRBJ2-3; weak D call: TRBD2 (5 bases). CDR1 SGDLS and CDR2 YYNGEE come from the germline V gene. With 5 bases removed from V and 3 bases from J, the gap between germline ends came to 16 bases. The CDR3 spans 15 residues. The CDR3 DNA reads as TGTGCCAGCAGTCGACCCGGCCGGGGAACAGATACGCAGTATTTT. Its translation: CASSRPGRGTDTQYF.

The chain couples TRBV3-1 (or the pseudogene TRBV3-2) to TRBJ1-1; 9 bases line up with TRBD1. Per the germline V gene, CDR1 is LGHDT and CDR2 is YNNKEL (reference sequence). The CDR3 is 13 residues long. Trimming at V came to 3 bases and at J to 6 bases, leaving 2 bases not matched to a gene. CDR3 nucleotide sequence: TGTGCCAGCAGCCATACAGGGGGCTCTGAAGCTTTCTTT. It codes for CASSHTGGSEAFF.

The CDR3 here is CASTPLAGVTGELFF. In DNA, the CDR3 is TGTGCCAGTACCCCACTAGCGGGAGTCACCGGGGAGCTGTTTTTT. J is TRBJ2-2 and V is TRBV19, with 11 bases lining up with TRBD2. Trimming removed 7 bases from V and 4 bases from J; junction bases left unmatched: 5. This CDR3 region has 15 residues. CDR1 is LNHDA, CDR2 SQIVND, per germline (reference sequence).

The rearrangement links TRBV28 to TRBJ2-7; 9 bases map to TRBD1. Trimming took 5 bases from V and 2 from J; bases not matched to a gene: 7. The length of the CDR3 is 15 residues. Looked up from germline, CDR1 is MDHEN and CDR2 is SYDVKM. The CDR3 loop is CASSPTQGATYEQYF. CDR3 coding DNA: TGTGCCAGCAGTCCCACACAGGGGGCGACCTACGAGCAGTACTTC.

The chain combines TRBV30 with TRBJ1-1, with 9 bases identical to TRBD1. From germline, CDR1 is GTSNPN and CDR2 SVGIG (reference sequence). V gave up 2 bases and J gave up 9 bases; unmatched junction bases: 7. This CDR3 has 13 residues. The CDR3 DNA reads TGTGCCTGGAGTTCGACTTACAGGGGGCAAGCTTTCTTT. Protein: CAWSSTYRGQAFF.

This clone was seen a handful of times. V gene TRBV5-1 combines with J gene TRBJ2-1; TRBD2 matches at 8 bases. CDR1 is SGHRS and CDR2 is YFSETQ in the germline V gene. Trimming cost V 5 bases and J 7 bases; bases outside gene matches: 8. This CDR3 comprises 14 residues. As DNA, the CDR3 is TGCGCCAGCAGGACGGGAGGGGAAAGTAATGAGCAGTTCTTC. Protein sequence: CASRTGGESNEQFF.

The rearrangement uses TRBV5-1 and TRBJ1-1; D may be TRBD1 (6 bases). CDR1 SGHRS and CDR2 YFSETQ come from the germline V gene. V lost 6 bases to trimming and J lost 1 base, with 13 bases between them. This CDR3 has 14 residues. The CDR3 DNA reads TGCGCCAGCAACGGTGGACAGACGAACACTGAAGCTTTCTTT. It encodes CASNGGQTNTEAFF.

This clone appeared once. The genes are TRBV3-1 (or the pseudogene TRBV3-2) and TRBJ2-6; D is perhaps TRBD1 (5 bases). CDR1 is LGHDT and CDR2 is YNNKEL in the germline V gene (reference sequence). Trimming pared 6 bases from V and 1 base from J, leaving 19 bases between. The CDR3 consists of 18 residues. The CDR3 nucleotides read TGTGCCAGCAGTCAGGGTCTTTCCTCTCCTTCTGGGGCCAACGTCCTGACTTTC. Its translation: CASSQGLSSPSGANVLTF.

This clone was observed a handful of times. The chain links TRBV14 to TRBJ1-3, with 7 positions matching TRBD1. Trimming took 3 bases from V and 2 from J; bases not matched to a gene: 7. CDR3 length: 16 amino acids. CDR1 and CDR2 (germline): SGHDN, FVKESK. CDR3 coding DNA: TGTGCCAGCAGCCACTTATGGACAGGCCCTGGAAACACCATATATTTT. It yields the protein CASSHLWTGPGNTIYF.

The chain uses TRBV6-5 and TRBJ2-2, with no clear D. This CDR3 is built from 11 residues. V was clipped by 8 bases and J by 9 bases, with 10 bases between them. Looked up from germline, CDR1 is MNHEY and CDR2 is SVGAGI. The CDR3 nucleotides read TGTGCCAGCCAAGGAGTCAGGGAGCTGTTTTTT. As protein: CASQGVRELFF.

The V and J genes are TRBV7-2 and TRBJ2-7; maybe TRBD1 (6 bases). Between the trimmed V and J ends, which lost 4 bases and 7 bases, there was a span of 20 bases. Per germline, CDR1 SGHTA and CDR2 FQGNSA. The CDR3 runs to 15 residues. In DNA form, the CDR3 reads TGTGCCAGCAGCTCCGCCGGGACAAGCCTGTGGGAGCAGTACTTC. Protein product: CASSSAGTSLWEQYF.

A single count supports this clone. The genes are TRBV6-5 and TRBJ2-7, with TRBD2 as a possible D gene (5 bases). Germline values: CDR1 MNHEY, CDR2 SVGAGI. The CDR3 sequence is 13 residues long. V lost 1 base, J lost 5 bases, and 9 bases lay in between. The CDR3 sequence: CASSYYGVHEQYF. CDR3 DNA sequence: TGTGCCAGCAGTTACTACGGGGTCCACGAGCAGTACTTC.

The gene calls are TRBV5-4 and TRBJ2-2; 9 nucleotides line up with TRBD2. This CDR3 region has 17 residues. Trimming removed 0 bases from V and 5 bases from J; junction bases left unmatched: 8. Per the germline V gene, CDR1 is SGHNT and CDR2 is YYREEE (reference sequence). The CDR3 coding sequence is TGTGCCAGCAGCTTGGCCGGCGGGAGGGCCCGAACCGGGGAGCTGTTTTTT. It specifies CASSLAGGRARTGELFF. The full variable domain, its missing parts supplied by reference TRBV5-4 and TRBJ2-2, is ETGVTQSPTHLIKTRGQQVTLRCSSQSGHNTVSWYQQALGQGPQFIFQYYREEENGRGNFPPRFSGLQFPNYSSELNVNALELDDSALYLCASSLAGGRARTGELFFGEGSRLTVL.

This clone has just one count. This chain connects TRBV13 to TRBJ2-1; perhaps TRBD2 as D (7 bases). This CDR3 region has 13 residues. Trimming took 5 bases from V and 13 from J, leaving 18 bases between them. The germline V gene encodes CDR1 PRHDT and CDR2 FYEKMQ (reference sequence). The CDR3 region has the DNA TGTGCCAGCAGCGCGGAGGTCGCGGGGGCACAGTTCTTC. Encoded protein: CASSAEVAGAQFF.

The V and J genes are TRBV6-6 and TRBJ1-1; TRBD1 is a possible D gene (6 bases). V was shortened by 10 bases and J by 5 bases, with 20 bases between the two germline ends. CDR3 size: 14 residues. CDR1 and CDR2 from the germline V gene are MNHNY and SVGAGI (reference sequence). CDR3 sequence reads: CATTPIQGGTEAFF. The CDR3 coding sequence is TGTGCCACCACCCCGATACAGGGTGGTACTGAAGCTTTCTTT.